This entry lists 3 T cell receptor beta chains sequenced from one sample in a study of T cells in localized non-small cell lung cancer. Generated by immunoSEQ multiplex PCR, the TCRdb table keeps only in-frame clones and is missing some. The sample records 25,000 to 30,000 clones, over 80% being singletons. The sequencing here drew on peripheral blood, taken before any cancer treatment. The receptors stem from a male donor aged 60 or over with stage I lung adenocarcinoma.

The V gene is TRBV7-3, the J gene TRBJ2-2; 8 bases align to TRBD1. Germline V gene sequence: CDR1 SGHTA, CDR2 FQGTGA. CDR3 length: 16 amino acids. V trimming: 4 bases; J trimming: 4 bases; junction bases outside the gene matches: 8. In nucleotides, the CDR3 is TGTGCCAGCAGCTCAAAGGCAGGGGGCATCACCGGGGAGCTGTTTTTT. Translating gives CASSSKAGGITGELFF.

V and J are TRBV28 and TRBJ1-1; 7 bases match TRBD1. In germline, CDR1 is MDHEN, CDR2 SYDVKM. The V and J ends lost 4 bases and 5 bases, in that order; junction bases with no gene match: 10. CDR3 length: 15 residues. The CDR3 coding sequence is TGTGCCAGCAGTTATAGGGGGCTACCGGGAACTGAAGCTTTCTTT. Translated: CASSYRGLPGTEAFF.

V usage is TRBV11-2 and J usage is TRBJ2-5; the match to TRBD2 covers 10 bases. TRBJ2-7 matches the DNA end more closely, so the J call is doubtful. Germline V CDR1 and CDR2: SGHAT, FQNNGV. The CDR3 is made up of 15 amino acids. The CDR3 protein is CASSLTLLAGGEQYF. The CDR3 region has the DNA TGTGCCAGCAGCTTAACTCTCTTAGCGGGGGGCGAGCAGTACTTC.